A single sample is the source of the 12 T cell receptor beta chains below, sequenced in a study of persistence of HIV-infected CD4 T cells (dated by TCRdb to 2020 to 2021). These TCRs are of unknown antigen specificity. The treatment or condition label of this sample denotes: suppressive antiretroviral therapy. A pool of overlapping 15-mer peptides from HIV-1 Gag, at 0.95 to 1 ug per peptide per mL, was used to stimulate the cells. Responding CD4+ T cells were sorted on the basis of upregulation of both CD40 ligand and CD69. TCRbeta repertoires were sequenced from genomic DNA with the immunoSEQ hsTCRB assay version 4 in survey mode. The source is immuneACCESS, and TCRdb retained only in-frame sequences with V and J called. Part of the clones is not carried over; for the studies checked, unresolved V genes explain less than half of this, and the remainder is unexplained. The sample table shows fewer than 40,000 clones, and 70% are seen once. The top ten hold roughly 1.5% of the sample.

The sample consisted of CD4+ T cells sorted from PBMCs after roughly 20-hour stimulation, taken from a patient who received antiretroviral therapy. Sample cell subset or site, as interpreted from the label and publication: CD40L+CD69+ CD4 T cells responding to HIV-1 Gag peptides. The origin of the receptors is an adult man with HIV who was CMV-seropositive.

This chain connects TRBV7-8 to TRBJ1-6, with D tentatively TRBD1 (6 bases). CDR1 is SGHVS, CDR2 FQNEAQ, per germline. The ends were cut back, 1 base at V and 10 bases at J, with 14 bases in the middle. The CDR3 loop spans 15 amino acids. CDR3 in amino acids: CASSLVAGVGSPLHF. For the CDR3, the DNA is TGTGCCAGCAGCTTAGTGGCAGGGGTGGGCTCACCCCTCCACTTT. Drawing the rest from reference TRBV7-8 and TRBJ1-6, the complete variable domain is GAGVSQSPRYKVAKRGQDVALRCDPISGHVSLFWYQQALGQGPEFLTYFQNEAQLDKSGLPSDRFFAERPEGSVSTLKIQRTQQEDSAVYLCASSLVAGVGSPLHFGNGTRLTVT.

The J gene is TRBJ1-2, the V gene TRBV10-2, with D uncertain. With 4 bases removed from V and 3 bases from J, the gap between germline ends came to 9 bases. The germline CDR1 and CDR2 sequences are WSHSY and SAAADI. The CDR3 has 13 residues. The CDR3 reads CASSGRPYYGYTF. The CDR3, as DNA: TGCGCCAGCAGTGGAAGACCTTACTATGGCTACACCTTC.

Of note for this clone: The sample carries other DNA sequences with the same CDR3. The CDR3 reads CASSPQVNTEAFF. The CDR3 region has the DNA TGTGCCAGCAGTCCACAGGTGAACACTGAAGCTTTCTTT. This sequence joins TRBV12-3 or TRBV12-4 and TRBJ1-1, with a tentative D call TRBD1 (5 bases). The length of the CDR3 is 13 residues. Deletions cut 5 bases from V and 0 bases from J, with 7 bases between.

The genes are TRBV21-1 and TRBJ1-1. TRBV21-1 is classified as a pseudogene. CDR3 length equals 13 residues. The CDR3 is CASSKCGGTEAFF. CDR3 in DNA: TGTGCCAGCAGCAAATGTGGGGGTACTGAAGCTTTCTTT.

This clone was seen only once. This chain joins TRBV2 and TRBJ1-2, with D unresolved. Germline loops: CDR1 SNHLY, CDR2 FYNNEI. Trimming took 4 bases from V and 1 from J, leaving 13 bases between them. The length of the CDR3 is 15 residues. The CDR3 region has the DNA TGTGCCAGCAGTGGGGCAAATAAACTTAACTATGGCTACACCTTC. This translates into CASSGANKLNYGYTF.

The chain uses TRBV6-2 or TRBV6-3 and TRBJ1-2; D ambiguous. This CDR3 region has 15 residues. Germline V gene lookup returns CDR1 MNHEY and CDR2 SVGEGT. The V gene lost 0 bases and the J gene lost 4 bases, with 12 bases spanning the gap. In nucleotides, the CDR3 is TGTGCCAGCAGTTACTCGGAGAGCCGGATCTATGGCTACACCTTC. Residues: CASSYSESRIYGYTF.

The CDR3 DNA sequence: TGTGCCAGCTCACCACCGGCCAACTACGAGCAGTACTTC. Translated: CASSPPANYEQYF. The chain couples TRBV18 to TRBJ2-7; D gene uncertain. The CDR3 sequence is 13 residues long. Trimming removed 0 bases from V and 3 bases from J, with 6 bases in between. The germline CDR1 and CDR2 sequences are KGHSH and LQKENI.

The rearrangement links TRBV9 to TRBJ1-6; D not resolved. The CDR3 contains 15 residues. The germline V gene has CDR1 SGDLS and CDR2 YYNGEE. V lost 7 bases to trimming and J lost 7 bases, with 18 bases between them. The CDR3 loop is CASGDAMVTNSPLHF. CDR3 nucleotides: TGTGCCAGCGGCGATGCTATGGTTACAAATTCACCCCTCCACTTT.

This chain joins TRBV27 and TRBJ1-5; 9 bases fit TRBD1. V shed 5 bases and J 6 bases; nucleotides not matched to a gene: 11. Germline values: CDR1 MNHEY, CDR2 SMNVEV (reference sequence). CDR3 length equals 16 residues. This CDR3 is CASSPQLPGQGQPQHF. The CDR3 nucleotides are TGTGCCAGCAGTCCCCAACTACCGGGACAGGGTCAGCCCCAGCATTTT.

By frequency in the sample, this clone is medium-sized. V and J are TRBV6-6 and TRBJ2-5, with 8 bases that match TRBD1. Per germline, CDR1 MNHNY and CDR2 SVGAGI (reference sequence). The J segment lost 4 bases and the V segment lost 2 bases, leaving 9 bases of the junction unmatched. The length of the CDR3 is 16 residues. The CDR3, as DNA: TGTGCCAGCAGTTACCACCCATATACAGGGGGAGAGACCCAGTACTTC. The encoded protein is CASSYHPYTGGETQYF.

This chain connects TRBV9 to TRBJ2-7, with D possibly TRBD1 on 5 matching bases. Germline loops: CDR1 SGDLS, CDR2 YYNGEE. The CDR3 has 15 residues. Trimming cost V 0 bases and J 5 bases, with 15 bases left between them. For the CDR3, the DNA is TGTGCCAGCAGCGTAGCGGCAGGGCCGTGGGACGAGCAGTACTTC. Its translation: CASSVAAGPWDEQYF.

There are a few counts of this clone. The V call is TRBV2, the J call TRBJ2-7; the D is unclear. The CDR3 is 12 residues long. V dropped 2 bases and J dropped 3 bases, with 5 bases sitting between them. Germline V gene lookup returns CDR1 SNHLY and CDR2 FYNNEI. CDR3 bases: TGTGCCAGCAGTGAAAACGGCTACGAGCAGTACTTC. Protein sequence: CASSENGYEQYF.